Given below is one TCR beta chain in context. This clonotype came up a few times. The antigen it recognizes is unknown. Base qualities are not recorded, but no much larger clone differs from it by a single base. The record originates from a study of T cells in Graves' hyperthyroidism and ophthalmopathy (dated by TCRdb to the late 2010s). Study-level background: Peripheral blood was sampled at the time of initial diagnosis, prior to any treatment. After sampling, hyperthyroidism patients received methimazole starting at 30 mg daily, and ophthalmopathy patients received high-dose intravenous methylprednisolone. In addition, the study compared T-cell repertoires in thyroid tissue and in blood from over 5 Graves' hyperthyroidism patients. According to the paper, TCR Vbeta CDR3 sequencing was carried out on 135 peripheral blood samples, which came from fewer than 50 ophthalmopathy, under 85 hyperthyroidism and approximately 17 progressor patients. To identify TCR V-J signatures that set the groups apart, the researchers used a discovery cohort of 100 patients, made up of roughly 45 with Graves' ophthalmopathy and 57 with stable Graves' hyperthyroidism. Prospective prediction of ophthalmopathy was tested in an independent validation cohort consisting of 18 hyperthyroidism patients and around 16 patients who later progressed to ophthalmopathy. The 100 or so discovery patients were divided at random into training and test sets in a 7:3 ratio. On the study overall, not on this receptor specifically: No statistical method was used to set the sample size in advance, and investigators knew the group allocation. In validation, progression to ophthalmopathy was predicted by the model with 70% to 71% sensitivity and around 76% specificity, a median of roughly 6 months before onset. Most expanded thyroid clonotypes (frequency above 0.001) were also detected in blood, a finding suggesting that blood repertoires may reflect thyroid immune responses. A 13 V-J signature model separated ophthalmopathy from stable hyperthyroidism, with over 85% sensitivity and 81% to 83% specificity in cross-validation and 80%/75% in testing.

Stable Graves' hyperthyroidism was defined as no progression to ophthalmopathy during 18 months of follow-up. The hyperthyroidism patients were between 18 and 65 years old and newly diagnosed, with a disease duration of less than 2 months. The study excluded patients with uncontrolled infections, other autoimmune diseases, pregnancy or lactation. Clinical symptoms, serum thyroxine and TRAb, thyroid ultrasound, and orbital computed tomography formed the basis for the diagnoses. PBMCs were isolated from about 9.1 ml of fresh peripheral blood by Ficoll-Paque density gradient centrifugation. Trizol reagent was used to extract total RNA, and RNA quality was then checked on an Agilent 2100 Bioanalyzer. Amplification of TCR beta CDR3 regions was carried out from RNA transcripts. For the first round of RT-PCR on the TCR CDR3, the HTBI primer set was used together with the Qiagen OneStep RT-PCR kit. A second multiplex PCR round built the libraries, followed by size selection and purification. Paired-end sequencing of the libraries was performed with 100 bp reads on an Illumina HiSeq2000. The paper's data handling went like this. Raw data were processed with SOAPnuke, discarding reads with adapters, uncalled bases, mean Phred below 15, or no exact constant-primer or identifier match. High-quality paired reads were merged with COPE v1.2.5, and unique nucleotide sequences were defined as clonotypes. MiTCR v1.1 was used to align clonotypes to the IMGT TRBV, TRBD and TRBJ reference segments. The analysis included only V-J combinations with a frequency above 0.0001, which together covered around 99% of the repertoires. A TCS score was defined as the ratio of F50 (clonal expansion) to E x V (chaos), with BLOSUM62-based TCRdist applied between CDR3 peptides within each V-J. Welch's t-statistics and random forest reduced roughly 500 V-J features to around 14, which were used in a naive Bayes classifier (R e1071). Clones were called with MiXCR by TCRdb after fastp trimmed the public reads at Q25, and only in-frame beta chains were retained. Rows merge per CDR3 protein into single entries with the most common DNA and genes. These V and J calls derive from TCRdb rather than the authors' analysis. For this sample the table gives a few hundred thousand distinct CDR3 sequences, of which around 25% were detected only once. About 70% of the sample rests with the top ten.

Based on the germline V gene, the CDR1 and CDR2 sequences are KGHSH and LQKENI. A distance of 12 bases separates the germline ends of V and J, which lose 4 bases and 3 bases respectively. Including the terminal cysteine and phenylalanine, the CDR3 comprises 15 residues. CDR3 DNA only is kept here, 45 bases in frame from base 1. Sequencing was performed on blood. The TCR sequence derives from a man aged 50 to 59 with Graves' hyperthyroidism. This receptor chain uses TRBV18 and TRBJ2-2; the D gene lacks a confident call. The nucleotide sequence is TGTGCCAGCTCACGGGTGCAAGGTGACACCGGGGAGCTGTTTTTT. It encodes CASSRVQGDTGELFF.